What follows are 7 T cell receptor beta chains derived from one specimen sequenced in a study of blood T cell repertoires in COVID-19. The data were produced by immunoSEQ multiplex PCR, yet TCRdb's version contains in-frame clones alone and is incomplete. Here the sample spans tens of thousands of clones, 90% being singletons. Material for sequencing was peripheral blood. The receptor set was obtained from a human donor in a cohort sampled during active COVID-19.

The V and J genes are TRBV2 and TRBJ2-2; TRBD2 matches 14 bases. In germline, CDR1 is SNHLY, CDR2 FYNNEI. V lost 7 bases, J lost 7 bases, and 8 bases stayed unmatched. CDR3 size: 16 residues. CDR3 nucleotides: TGTGCCAGCAAGGGACTAGCGGGGGAAGGGGGCGGGGAGCTGTTTTTT. It encodes CASKGLAGEGGGELFF.

V and J are TRBV18 and TRBJ2-6; 7 bases are shared with TRBD1. Losses at the gene ends were 6 bases for V and 1 base for J; bases not matched to a gene: 9. Germline V CDR1 and CDR2: KGHSH, LQKENI. This CDR3 contains 17 residues. The CDR3 reads CASSGTVGNSGANVLTF. The CDR3 nucleotides are TGTGCCAGCTCTGGGACAGTCGGAAATTCTGGGGCCAACGTCCTGACTTTC.

The rearrangement joins TRBV2 to TRBJ1-1, with TRBD1 identical over 7 bases. The CDR3 has 13 amino acids. Germline V gene sequence: CDR1 SNHLY, CDR2 FYNNEI. The ends lost 4 bases at V and 7 bases at J; junction bases unmatched: 6. CDR3 amino acids: CASSADRTSEAFF. CDR3 coding DNA: TGTGCCAGCAGTGCGGACAGGACAAGTGAAGCTTTCTTT.

This sequence joins TRBV28 and TRBJ1-5; D unclear. The ends were cut back, 6 bases at V and 7 bases at J, with 19 bases in the middle. This CDR3 is built from 15 residues. CDR1 and CDR2 (germline): MDHEN, SYDVKM. The CDR3 spells CASSLIGGIIQPQHF. The CDR3, as DNA: TGTGCCAGCAGCTTGATCGGCGGGATTATCCAGCCCCAGCATTTT. Filled out from reference TRBV28 and TRBJ1-5, the complete variable domain reads DVKVTQSSRYLVKRTGEKVFLECVQDMDHENMFWYRQDPGLGLRLIYFSYDVKMKEKGDIPEGYSVSREKKERFSLILESASTNQTSMYLCASSLIGGIIQPQHFGDGTRLSIL.

V usage is TRBV7-9 and J usage is TRBJ1-2; 7 bases map to TRBD1. Per germline, CDR1 SEHNR and CDR2 FQNEAQ (reference sequence). CDR3 length: 15 amino acids. The ends lost 2 bases at V and 6 bases at J; junction bases unmatched: 9. The CDR3 protein is CASSLSQGLGNGYTF. CDR3 bases: TGTGCCAGCAGCTTATCACAGGGGTTAGGTAATGGCTACACCTTC. The full variable domain, its missing parts supplied by reference TRBV7-9 and TRBJ1-2, is DTGVSQNPRHKITKRGQNVTFRCDPISEHNRLYWYRQTLGQGPEFLTYFQNEAQLEKSRLLSDRFSAERPKGSFSTLEIQRTEQGDSAMYLCASSLSQGLGNGYTFGSGTRLTVV.

V usage is TRBV6-6 and J usage is TRBJ1-2, with D uncertain. Germline CDR1 is MNHNY and CDR2 is SVGAGI (reference sequence). The V gene lost 7 bases and the J gene lost 6 bases, with 18 bases spanning the gap. CDR3 size: 14 residues. The CDR3 region has the DNA TGTGCCAGCACCCCGACACTCTTGAACAATGGCTACACCTTC. Encoded protein: CASTPTLLNNGYTF.

The chain couples TRBV18 to TRBJ2-3; 8 bases are a match to TRBD2. CDR1 is KGHSH, CDR2 LQKENI, per germline. The V segment lost 3 bases and the J segment 1 base; nucleotides outside the gene matches: 9. The CDR3 sequence is 17 residues long. CDR3 bases: TGTGCCAGCTCACCCCTCCCTAGCGGGTCAGGCACAGATACGCAGTATTTT. Translating gives CASSPLPSGSGTDTQYF.